This TCR beta chain is drawn from a study of regulatory and conventional T cells in RAG deficiency. The CDR3 runs to 15 residues. The V end lost 0 bases, the J end lost 1 base, and 8 bases lay between the germline ends. The germline V gene encodes CDR1 SGHRS and CDR2 YFSETQ. Profiled with immunoSEQ multiplex PCR; TCRdb holds only in-frame clones, not every one. Among about 30,000 clones listed, about 95% were seen once. Genomic DNA came from blood conventional CD4+ T cells gated CD25-low CD127-high. Comments on this clone: Its antigen remains unidentified.

Study-level findings and limits: Other subsets showed about 9-fold reductions, but Treg unique TCR beta sequences fell roughly 90-fold in these patients. Shannon entropy fell and Simpson indices rose in RAG-deficient patients.

The data were also submitted as part of a second study, on regulatory T cells. That report adds: The PCR used 52 TRBV and 13 TRBJ primers.

Sequencing used CD25- CD4+ T cells sorted from blood. The receptor's source is a human donor in good health. The chain joins TRBV5-1 to TRBJ1-3; D is uncertain. CDR3 DNA: TGCGCCAGCAGCTTGGCTCCGGTGTCTGGAAACACCATATATTTT. Amino acids: CASSLAPVSGNTIYF.